This record looks at one T cell receptor (beta chain) sequence and its context. Its antigen remains unidentified. These data belong to a study of CXCR3-negative and CXCR3-positive naive CD8 T cells. Looking at the study overall: Sequencing yielded 150 million or so TRB reads, roughly 1.5 +/- 0.3 million per library.

The CDR3 runs 16 residues. Germline V lookup: CDR1 MNHNY, CDR2 SVGAGI (reference sequence). TRB cDNA libraries were made by UMI-labeled 5' RACE. TCRdb re-called the 5' RACE reads; one entry per CDR3 protein, DNA not given. The ten most abundant clones cover approximately 0.74% of a sample with 55,000 to 75,000 distinct CDR3 sequences. Study results and limitations: Comparison of naive CXCR3-negative and CXCR3-positive cells revealed similar TRBV-TRBJ usage, while memory cells differed. Relative to CXCR3-negative naive cells, CXCR3-positive naive cells had more hydrophobic TRB CDR3s. Diversity was high in both naive subsets and much lower in memory cells.

The sequence was obtained from a human donor in good health. Some clones in this sample may be carry-over from other donors' samples. The V call is TRBV6-6, the J call TRBJ1-1. Input material: naive CXCR3+ CD8+ T cells from blood. As for subset: CD45RO-CCR7+CD27+CD95- naive CD8+ T cells expressing CXCR3 (TNR3+). The CDR3 here is CASRLSTPNEDTEAFF.